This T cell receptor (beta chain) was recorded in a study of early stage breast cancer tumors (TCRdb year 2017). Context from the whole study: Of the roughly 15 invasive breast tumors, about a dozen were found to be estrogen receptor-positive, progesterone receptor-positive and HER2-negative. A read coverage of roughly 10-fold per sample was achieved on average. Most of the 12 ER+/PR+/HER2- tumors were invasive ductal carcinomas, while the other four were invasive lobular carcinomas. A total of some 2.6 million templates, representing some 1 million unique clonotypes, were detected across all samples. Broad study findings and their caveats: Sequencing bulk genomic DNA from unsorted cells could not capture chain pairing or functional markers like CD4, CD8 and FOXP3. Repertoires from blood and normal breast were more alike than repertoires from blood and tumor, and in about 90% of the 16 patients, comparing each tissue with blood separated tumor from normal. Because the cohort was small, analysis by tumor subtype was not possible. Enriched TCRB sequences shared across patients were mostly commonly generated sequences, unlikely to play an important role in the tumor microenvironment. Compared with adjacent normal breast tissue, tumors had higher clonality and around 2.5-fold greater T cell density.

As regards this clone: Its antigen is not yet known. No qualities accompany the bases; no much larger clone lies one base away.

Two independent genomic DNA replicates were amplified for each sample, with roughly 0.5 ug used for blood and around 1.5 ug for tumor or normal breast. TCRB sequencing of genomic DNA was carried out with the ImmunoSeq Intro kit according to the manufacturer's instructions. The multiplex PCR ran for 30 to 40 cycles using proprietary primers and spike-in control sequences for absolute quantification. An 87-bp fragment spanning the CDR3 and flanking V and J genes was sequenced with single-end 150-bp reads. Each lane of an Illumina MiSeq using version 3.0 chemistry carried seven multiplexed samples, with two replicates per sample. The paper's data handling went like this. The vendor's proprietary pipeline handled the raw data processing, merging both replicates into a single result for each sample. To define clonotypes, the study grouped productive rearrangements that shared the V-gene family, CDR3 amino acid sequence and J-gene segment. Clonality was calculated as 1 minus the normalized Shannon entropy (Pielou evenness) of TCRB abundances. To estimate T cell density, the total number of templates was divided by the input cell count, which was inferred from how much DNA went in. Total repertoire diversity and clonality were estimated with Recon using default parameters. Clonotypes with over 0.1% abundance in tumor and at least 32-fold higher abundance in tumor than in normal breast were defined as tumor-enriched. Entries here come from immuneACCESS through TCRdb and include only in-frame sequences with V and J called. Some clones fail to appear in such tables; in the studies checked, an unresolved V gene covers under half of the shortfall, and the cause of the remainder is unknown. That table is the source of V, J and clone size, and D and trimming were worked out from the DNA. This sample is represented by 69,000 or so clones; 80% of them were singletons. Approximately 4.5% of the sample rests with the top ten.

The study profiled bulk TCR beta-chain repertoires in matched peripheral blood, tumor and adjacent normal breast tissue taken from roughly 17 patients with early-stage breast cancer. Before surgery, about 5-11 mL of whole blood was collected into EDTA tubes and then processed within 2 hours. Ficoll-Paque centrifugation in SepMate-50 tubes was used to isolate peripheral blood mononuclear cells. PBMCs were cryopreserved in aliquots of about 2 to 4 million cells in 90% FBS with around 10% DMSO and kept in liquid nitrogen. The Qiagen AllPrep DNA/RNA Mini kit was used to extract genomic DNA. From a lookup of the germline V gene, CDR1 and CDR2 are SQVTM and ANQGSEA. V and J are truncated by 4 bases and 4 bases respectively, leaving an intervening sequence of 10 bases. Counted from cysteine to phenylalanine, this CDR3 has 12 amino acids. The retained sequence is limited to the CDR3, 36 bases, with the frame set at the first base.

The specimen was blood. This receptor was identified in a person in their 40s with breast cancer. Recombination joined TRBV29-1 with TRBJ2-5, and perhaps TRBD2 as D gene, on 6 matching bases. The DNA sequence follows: TGCAGCGTTGGTGGAGGGACAGAGACCCAGTACTTC. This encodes CSVGGGTETQYF.